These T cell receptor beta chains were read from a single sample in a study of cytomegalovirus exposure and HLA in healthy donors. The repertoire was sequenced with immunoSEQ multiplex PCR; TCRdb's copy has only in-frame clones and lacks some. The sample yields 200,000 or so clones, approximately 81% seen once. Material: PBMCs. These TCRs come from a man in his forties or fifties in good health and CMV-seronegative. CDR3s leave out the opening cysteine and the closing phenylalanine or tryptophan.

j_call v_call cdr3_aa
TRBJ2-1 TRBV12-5 ASGWTGYNEQF
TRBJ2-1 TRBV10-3 AIRPGTGGSSSYNEQF
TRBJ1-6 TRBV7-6 ASSSGTGGLNSPLH
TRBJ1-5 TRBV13 ASSMQGSNQPQH
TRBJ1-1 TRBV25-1 ASSGQGRMAF
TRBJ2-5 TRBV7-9 ASSQRGQLRETQY
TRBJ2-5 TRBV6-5 ASRTSGGAETQY
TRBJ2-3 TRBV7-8 ASSPAGSTDTQY
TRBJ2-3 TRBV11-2 ASSLDIRGGTDTQY
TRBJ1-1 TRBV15 ATSREKEADAF
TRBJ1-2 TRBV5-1 ASSLEGGGDGYT
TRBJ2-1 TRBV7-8 ASSPRQGSDEQF
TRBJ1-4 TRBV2 ASNRAGGEKLF
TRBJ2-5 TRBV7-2 ASSLARGRTQY
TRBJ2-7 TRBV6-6 ASSLGGTYEQY
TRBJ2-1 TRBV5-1 ASSFDREQF
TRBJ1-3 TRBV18 ASSLQGNTIY
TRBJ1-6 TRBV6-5 ASSFGLGRSPLH
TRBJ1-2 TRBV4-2 ASSQGLDTYGYT
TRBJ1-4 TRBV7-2 ASSSRWGQGTNEKLF
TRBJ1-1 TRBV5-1 ASSSTMNTEAF
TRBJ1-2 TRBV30 AWTRGGNHGYT
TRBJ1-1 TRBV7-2 ASSSATVTEAF
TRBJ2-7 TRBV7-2 ASSLALDRGTYEQY
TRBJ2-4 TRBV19 ASSIPSDLAKNIQY
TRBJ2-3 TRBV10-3 AISAGQSHTDTQY
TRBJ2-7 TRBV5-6 AGTPFRQGAYEQY
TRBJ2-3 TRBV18 ASSPTRERGGQTDTQY
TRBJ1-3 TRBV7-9 ASILDRAPGNTIY